The clone carrying this T cell receptor (beta chain) was found a few times. Individuals drawn from around 25 US areas were about 18 to 100 years old. Membership in each cohort depended on participant-reported clinical history. Repertoires were generated with immunoSEQ multiplex PCR, while TCRdb's copy carries only in-frame clones and drops some. The sample carries over 250,000 clones, 88% recorded once. The sample originates from a study of blood T cell repertoires in COVID-19. This CDR3 contains 13 residues. The V and J ends lost 6 bases and 2 bases respectively, with 8 bases between them. The chain combines TRBV12-3 or TRBV12-4 with TRBJ1-5, with a weak D call TRBD1 (6 bases). The sequenced material came from PBMCs or T cells enriched from blood (not recorded which). The receptor comes from a woman aged 60-70 years in a cohort exposed to, infected with or recovered from COVID-19 (not recorded which). CDR3: CASSRQGNQPQHF. CDR3 nucleotide sequence: TGTGCCAGCAGCCGACAGGGCAATCAGCCCCAGCATTTT.